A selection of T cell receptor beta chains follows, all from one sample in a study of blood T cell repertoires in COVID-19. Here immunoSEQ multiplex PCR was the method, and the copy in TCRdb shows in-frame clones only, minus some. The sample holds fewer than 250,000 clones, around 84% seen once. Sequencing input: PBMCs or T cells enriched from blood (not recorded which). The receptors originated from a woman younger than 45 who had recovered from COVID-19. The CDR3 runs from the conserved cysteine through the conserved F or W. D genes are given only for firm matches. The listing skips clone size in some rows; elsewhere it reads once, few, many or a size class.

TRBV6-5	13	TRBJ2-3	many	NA	TGTGCCAGCACCGGGTCGAGGAAAGATACGCAGTATTTT	CASTGSRKDTQYF
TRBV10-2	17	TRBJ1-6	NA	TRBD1	TGCGCCAGCAGTGACACAGGGGAACTCTCCTATAATTCACCCCTCCACTTT	CASSDTGELSYNSPLHF
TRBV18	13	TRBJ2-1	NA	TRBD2	TGTGCCAGCTCACCCGGACTAGTCAATGAGCAGTTCTTC	CASSPGLVNEQFF
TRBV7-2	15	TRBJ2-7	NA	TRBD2	TGTGCCAGCAGACAGGGACTAGCGGCCTACTACGAGCAGTACTTC	CASRQGLAAYYEQYF
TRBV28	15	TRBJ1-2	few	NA	TGTGCCAGCAGCTACCGAGGCCAGGGGAACTATGGCTACACCTTC	CASSYRGQGNYGYTF
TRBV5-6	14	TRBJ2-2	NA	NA	TGTGCCAGCACCCGTGGAGGGTCGACCGGGGAGCTGTTTTTT	CASTRGGSTGELFF
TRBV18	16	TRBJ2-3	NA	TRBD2	TGTGCCAGCTCACCACTAGCGGGAGGTTACACAGATACGCAGTATTTT	CASSPLAGGYTDTQYF
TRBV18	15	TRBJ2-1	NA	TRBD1	TGTGCCAGCTCACTGGACAGGGTAAACTACAATGAGCAGTTCTTC	CASSLDRVNYNEQFF
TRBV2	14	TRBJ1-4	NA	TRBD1	TGTGCCAGCAACGACAGGGCGTGGGGTGAAAAACTGTTTTTT	CASNDRAWGEKLFF
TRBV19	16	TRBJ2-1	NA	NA	TGTGCCAGTAGTATAGGGGGAGGGGGAACCTACAATGAGCAGTTCTTC	CASSIGGGGTYNEQFF
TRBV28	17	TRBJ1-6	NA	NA	TGTGCCAGCAGTTTGATCGACAGTAGAGTCGGCAATTCACCCCTCCACTTT	CASSLIDSRVGNSPLHF
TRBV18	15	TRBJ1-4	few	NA	TGTGCCAGCTCAACGGACAGCCCAACTAATGAAAAACTGTTTTTT	CASSTDSPTNEKLFF
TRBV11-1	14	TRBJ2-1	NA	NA	TGTGCCAGCAGCTTAGATGGCTTATACAATGAGCAGTTCTTC	CASSLDGLYNEQFF
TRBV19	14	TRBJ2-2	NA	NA	TGTGCCAGTAGTATATCTGGCAACACCGGGGAGCTGTTTTTT	CASSISGNTGELFF
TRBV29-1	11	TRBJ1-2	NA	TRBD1	TGCAGCGGGGGGGGACAGCATGGCTACACCTTC	CSGGGQHGYTF
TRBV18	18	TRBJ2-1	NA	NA	TGTGCCAGCTCACCTTACAGGCTGGCTTCAAGCTCCTACAATGAGCAGTTCTTC	CASSPYRLASSSYNEQFF
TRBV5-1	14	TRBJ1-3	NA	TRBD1	TGCGCCAGCAGCTGGACAGGGAATGGAAACACCATATATTTT	CASSWTGNGNTIYF
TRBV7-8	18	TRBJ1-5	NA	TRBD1	TGTGCCAGCAGCTTAGTTGGGACAGGGGGCAAGGTCAATCAGCCCCAGCATTTT	CASSLVGTGGKVNQPQHF
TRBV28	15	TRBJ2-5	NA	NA	TGTGCCAGCAGTTTACCGCAGGCGGGATGGGAGACCCAGTACTTC	CASSLPQAGWETQYF
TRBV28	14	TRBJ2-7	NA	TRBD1	TGTGCCAGCAGCTTCGGGACAGGGAGCTACGAGCAGTACTTC	CASSFGTGSYEQYF
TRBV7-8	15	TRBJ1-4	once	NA	TGTGCCAGCAGCTTCCTGACGGGGGCTAATGAAAAACTGTTTTTT	CASSFLTGANEKLFF
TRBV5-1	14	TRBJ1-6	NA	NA	TGCGCCAGCAGCTCAAACAGGGACGCTTCACCCCTCCACTTT	CASSSNRDASPLHF
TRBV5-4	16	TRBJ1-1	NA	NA	TGTGCCAGCAGCTCCTGGCGTGGTGGGGCCGCCACTGAAGCTTTCTTT	CASSSWRGGAATEAFF
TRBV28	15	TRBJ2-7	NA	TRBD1	TGTGCCAGCAGCCCCCGGGACAGGCCAACCTGGGAGCAGTACTTC	CASSPRDRPTWEQYF
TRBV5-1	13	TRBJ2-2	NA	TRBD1	TGCGCCAGCAGGGCAGGGGGAACCGGGGAGCTGTTTTTT	CASRAGGTGELFF
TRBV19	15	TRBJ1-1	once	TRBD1	TGTGCCAGTAGTCCTATTACAGGGGGCTCTACTGAAGCTTTCTTT	CASSPITGGSTEAFF
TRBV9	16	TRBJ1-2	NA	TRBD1	TGTGCCAGCAGCCCGGAGGTGGACAGGGCCTACTATGGCTACACCTTC	CASSPEVDRAYYGYTF
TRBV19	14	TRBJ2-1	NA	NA	TGTGCCAGTAGTATTTACGGGAGTGGCAATGAGCAGTTCTTC	CASSIYGSGNEQFF
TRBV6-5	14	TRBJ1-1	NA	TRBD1	TGTGCCAGCAGTTCCAACAGGGGGATCACTGAAGCTTTCTTT	CASSSNRGITEAFF
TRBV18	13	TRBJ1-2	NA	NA	TGTGCCAGCTCACCGGAGGTTAACTATGGCTACACCTTC	CASSPEVNYGYTF
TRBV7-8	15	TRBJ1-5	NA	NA	TGTGCCAGCAGCCCCCAACCACAGGGCAATCAGCCCCAGCATTTT	CASSPQPQGNQPQHF
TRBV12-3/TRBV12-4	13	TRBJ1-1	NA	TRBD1	TGTGCCAGCAGTTGGGACAGCGGCACTGAAGCTTTCTTT	CASSWDSGTEAFF
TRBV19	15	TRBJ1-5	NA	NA	TGTGCCAGTACCCAGACCCCAGGGCCAAATCAGCCCCAGCATTTT	CASTQTPGPNQPQHF
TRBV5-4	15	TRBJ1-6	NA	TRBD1	TGTGCCAGCAGCCCACGGGACAGGGGTTTTTCACCCCTCCACTTT	CASSPRDRGFSPLHF
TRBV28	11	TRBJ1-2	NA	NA	TGTGCCAGCAGTACACGCTATGGCTACACCTTC	CASSTRYGYTF
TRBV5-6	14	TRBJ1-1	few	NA	TGTGCCAGCAGCCCGCCTCTCAGGACAGATGAAGCTTTCTTT	CASSPPLRTDEAFF
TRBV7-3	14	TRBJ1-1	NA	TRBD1	TGTGCCAGCAGCCCGACAGGGGGCCTCCATGAAGCTTTCTTT	CASSPTGGLHEAFF
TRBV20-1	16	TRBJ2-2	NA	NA	TGCAGTGCTAGTGCCCCCGGGAGAACGAACACCGGGGAGCTGTTTTTT	CSASAPGRTNTGELFF
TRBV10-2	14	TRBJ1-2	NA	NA	TGCGCCAGCAGTGAGTACAGGGACAACTATGGCTACACCTTC	CASSEYRDNYGYTF
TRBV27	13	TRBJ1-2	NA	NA	TGTGCCAGCAGTTCCCGGGGAGGGGAAGGCTACACCTTC	CASSSRGGEGYTF
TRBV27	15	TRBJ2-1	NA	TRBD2	TGTGCCAGCAGTGAAACTAGCGGGGGGGCCGGTGAGCAGTTCTTC	CASSETSGGAGEQFF